This is a list of T cell receptor beta chains from one sample in a study of T cells in Graves' hyperthyroidism and ophthalmopathy. TCRdb re-called the multiplex PCR reads through MiXCR, storing one row per CDR3 protein. The sample comprises 360,000 or so distinct CDR3 sequences, 13% to 15% of which are singletons, and approximately 19% rests with the top ten. Sequenced: blood. Receptors originate from a woman aged 60-70 years with Graves' ophthalmopathy. The CDR3 runs from the conserved cysteine through the conserved F or W. The D gene is left open where the match is weak. Only some rows state a clone size, as once, few, many or a class for expanded clones.

CDR3 protein	CDR3 DNA	V gene	D gene	J gene	clone size
CASSLVGGRAGNEQFF	TGTGCCAGCAGCTTAGTAGGGGGGCGCGCCGGCAATGAGCAGTTCTTC	TRBV7-2	NA	TRBJ2-1	many
CASNAGQGGPDSPLHF	TGTGCCAGCAACGCGGGCCAAGGGGGCCCGGATTCACCCCTCCACTTT	TRBV12-3/TRBV12-4	TRBD1	TRBJ1-6	NA
CASSVSEGGEQFF	TGCGCCAGCAGCGTTAGCGAGGGAGGTGAGCAGTTCTTC	TRBV4-1	NA	TRBJ2-1	NA
CASSSSVAGGRNEQFF	TGTGCCAGCAGTTCATCCGTAGCGGGAGGGCGTAATGAGCAGTTCTTC	TRBV28	TRBD2	TRBJ2-1	many
CAHRDSNQPQHF	TGTGCTCACCGGGACTCCAATCAGCCCCAGCATTTT	TRBV19	NA	TRBJ1-5	NA
CAWSIQGDQPQHF	TGTGCCTGGAGTATTCAGGGGGATCAGCCCCAGCATTTT	TRBV30	TRBD1	TRBJ1-5	many
CASKLGGTSGETQYF	TGTGCCAGCAAATTGGGAGGGACATCCGGGGAGACCCAGTACTTC	TRBV6-1	NA	TRBJ2-5	many
CASSQDAGQDGYTF	TGTGCCAGCAGCCAAGACGCGGGGCAAGATGGCTACACCTTC	TRBV4-2	NA	TRBJ1-2	few
CASSSAGGLGGELFF	TGTGCCAGCAGTTCAGCGGGAGGGCTCGGCGGGGAGCTGTTTTTT	TRBV13	TRBD2	TRBJ2-2	NA
CASSVSGTGGGYTF	TGTGCCAGCAGTGTATCCGGGACAGGGGGCGGCTACACCTTC	TRBV28	TRBD1	TRBJ1-2	many
CASSQESARADTQYF	TGTGCCAGCAGCCAAGAAAGTGCCCGGGCAGATACGCAGTATTTT	TRBV3-1	NA	TRBJ2-3	NA
CAIPAGTSGMRWSGNEQFF	TGTGCCATCCCGGCGGGGACTAGCGGGATGAGGTGGTCGGGCAATGAGCAGTTCTTC	TRBV2	TRBD2	TRBJ2-1	many
CASSLVQAGELFF	TGTGCCAGCAGCTTAGTTCAGGCCGGGGAGCTGTTTTTT	TRBV7-6	NA	TRBJ2-2	many
CASSLGSRGPDADEQFF	TGTGCCAGCAGCTTAGGCAGTAGGGGGCCGGATGCCGATGAGCAGTTCTTC	TRBV11-2	TRBD1	TRBJ2-1	many
CASSFQGVNTQYF	TGTGCCAGCAGTTTTCAGGGGGTGAATACGCAGTATTTT	TRBV28	TRBD1	TRBJ2-3	many
CASIIGQGANTEAFF	TGTGCCAGCATAATAGGACAGGGGGCCAACACTGAAGCTTTCTTT	TRBV28	TRBD1	TRBJ1-1	many